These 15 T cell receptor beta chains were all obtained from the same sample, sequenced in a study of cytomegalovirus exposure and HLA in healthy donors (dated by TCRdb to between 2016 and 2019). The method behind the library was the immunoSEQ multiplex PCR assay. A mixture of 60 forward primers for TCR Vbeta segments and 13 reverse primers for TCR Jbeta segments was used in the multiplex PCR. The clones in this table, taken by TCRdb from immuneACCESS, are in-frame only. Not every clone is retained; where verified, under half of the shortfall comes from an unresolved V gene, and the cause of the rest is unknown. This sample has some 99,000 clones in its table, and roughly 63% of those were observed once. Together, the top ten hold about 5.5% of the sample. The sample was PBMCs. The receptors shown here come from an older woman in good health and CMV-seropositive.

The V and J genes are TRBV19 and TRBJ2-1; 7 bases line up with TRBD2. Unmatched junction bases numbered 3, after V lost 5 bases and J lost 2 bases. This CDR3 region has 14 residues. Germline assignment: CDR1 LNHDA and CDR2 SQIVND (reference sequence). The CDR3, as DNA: TGTGCCAGTAGTCTCGGGACTACCTACAATGAGCAGTTCTTC. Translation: CASSLGTTYNEQFF.

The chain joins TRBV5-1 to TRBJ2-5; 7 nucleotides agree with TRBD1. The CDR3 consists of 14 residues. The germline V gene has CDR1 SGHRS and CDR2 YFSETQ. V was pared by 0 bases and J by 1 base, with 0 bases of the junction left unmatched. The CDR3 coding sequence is TGCGCCAGCAGCTTGGGGGACAGCCAAGAGACCCAGTACTTC. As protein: CASSLGDSQETQYF.

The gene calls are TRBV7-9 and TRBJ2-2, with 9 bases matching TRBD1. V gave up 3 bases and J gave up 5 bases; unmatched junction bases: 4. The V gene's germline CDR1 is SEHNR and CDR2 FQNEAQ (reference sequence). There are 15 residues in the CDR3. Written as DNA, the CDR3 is TGTGCCAGCAGCTTGGGACAGGGTGATACCGGGGAGCTGTTTTTT. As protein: CASSLGQGDTGELFF.

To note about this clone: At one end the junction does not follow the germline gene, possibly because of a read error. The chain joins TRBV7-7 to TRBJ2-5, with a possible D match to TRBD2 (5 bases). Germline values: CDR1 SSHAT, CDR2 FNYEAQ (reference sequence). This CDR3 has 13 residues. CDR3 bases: TGTGCTAGCAGCTCACGCCGGGGAGAGACCCAGTACTTC. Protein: CASSSRRGETQYF.

This CDR3 reads CASGELLGRTGGTEAFF. The CDR3 DNA is TGTGCCAGCGGTGAACTATTGGGACGGACAGGGGGCACTGAAGCTTTCTTT. V gene TRBV27 combines with J gene TRBJ1-1; 10 positions match TRBD1. Per the germline V gene, CDR1 is MNHEY and CDR2 is SMNVEV (reference sequence). J gave up 4 bases and V 8 bases, and 16 bases lay outside the gene matches. CDR3 size: 17 residues.

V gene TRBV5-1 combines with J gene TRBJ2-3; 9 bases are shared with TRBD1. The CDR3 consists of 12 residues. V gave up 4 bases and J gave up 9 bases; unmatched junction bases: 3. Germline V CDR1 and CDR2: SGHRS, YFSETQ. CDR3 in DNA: TGCGCCAGCAGCGAAGACAGGGGGACGCAGTATTTT. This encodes CASSEDRGTQYF.

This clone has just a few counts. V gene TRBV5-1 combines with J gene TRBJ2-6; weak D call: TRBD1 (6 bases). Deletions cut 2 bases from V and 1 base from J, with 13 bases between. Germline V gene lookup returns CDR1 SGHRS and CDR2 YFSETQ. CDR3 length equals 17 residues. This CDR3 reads CASSFSTGISGANVLTF. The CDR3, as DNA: TGCGCCAGCAGCTTCAGTACAGGGATTTCTGGGGCCAACGTCCTGACTTTC.

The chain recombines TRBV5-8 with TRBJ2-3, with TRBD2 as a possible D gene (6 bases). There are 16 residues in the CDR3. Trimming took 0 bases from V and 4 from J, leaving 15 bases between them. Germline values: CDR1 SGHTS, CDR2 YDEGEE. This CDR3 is CASSLGTGTQSDTQYF. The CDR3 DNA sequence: TGTGCCAGCAGCTTGGGGACGGGGACTCAATCAGATACGCAGTATTTT.

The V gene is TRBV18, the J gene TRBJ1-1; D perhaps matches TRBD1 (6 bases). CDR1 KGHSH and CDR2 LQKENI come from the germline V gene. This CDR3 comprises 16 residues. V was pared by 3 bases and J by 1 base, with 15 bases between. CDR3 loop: CASSPIQGSGNTEAFF. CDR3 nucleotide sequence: TGTGCCAGCTCACCCATCCAGGGGTCGGGGAACACTGAAGCTTTCTTT.

The DNA of the CDR3 is TGTGCCAGCACCCTAGGAACCTCCTACAATGAGCAGTTCTTC. Translation: CASTLGTSYNEQFF. The V and J genes are TRBV2 and TRBJ2-1; D is uncertain. The CDR3 covers 14 residues. Trimming took 7 bases from V and 0 from J, leaving 10 bases between them. The germline V gene encodes CDR1 SNHLY and CDR2 FYNNEI.

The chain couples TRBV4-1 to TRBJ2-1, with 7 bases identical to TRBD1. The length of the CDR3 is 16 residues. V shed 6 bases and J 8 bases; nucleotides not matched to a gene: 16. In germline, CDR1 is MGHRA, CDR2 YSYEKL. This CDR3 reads CASSRGQGVSYDEQFF. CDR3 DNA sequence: TGCGCCAGCAGTAGAGGGCAGGGGGTTTCATACGATGAGCAGTTCTTC.

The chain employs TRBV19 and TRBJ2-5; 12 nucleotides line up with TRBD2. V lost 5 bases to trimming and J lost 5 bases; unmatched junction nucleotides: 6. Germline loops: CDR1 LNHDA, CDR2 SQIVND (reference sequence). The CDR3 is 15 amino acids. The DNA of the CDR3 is TGTGCCAGTAGTCGGACTAGCGGGGCCAGGGAGACCCAGTACTTC. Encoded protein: CASSRTSGARETQYF.

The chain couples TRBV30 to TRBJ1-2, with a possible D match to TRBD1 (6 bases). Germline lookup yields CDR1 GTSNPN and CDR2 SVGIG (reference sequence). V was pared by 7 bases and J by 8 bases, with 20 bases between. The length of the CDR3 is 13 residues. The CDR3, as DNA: TGTGCCTCCGGGTTCGGGGGCGGGGGGGGCTACACCTTC. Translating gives CASGFGGGGGYTF.

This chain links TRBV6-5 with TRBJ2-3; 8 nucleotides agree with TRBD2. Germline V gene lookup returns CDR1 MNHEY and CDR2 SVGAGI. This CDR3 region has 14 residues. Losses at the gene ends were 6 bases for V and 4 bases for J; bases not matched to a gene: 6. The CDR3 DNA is TGTGCCAGCAGGCTGACGGGGGGGTCAGATACGCAGTATTTT. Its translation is CASRLTGGSDTQYF.

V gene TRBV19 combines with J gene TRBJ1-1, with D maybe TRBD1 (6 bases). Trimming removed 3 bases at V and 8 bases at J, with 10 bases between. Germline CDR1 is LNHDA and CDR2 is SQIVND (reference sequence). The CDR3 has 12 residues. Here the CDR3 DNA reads TGTGCCAGTAGTATCAAGACAGGAGAAGCTTTCTTT. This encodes CASSIKTGEAFF.